The sequence of this T cell receptor (beta chain) was determined in a study of blood T cell repertoires in COVID-19. As originally analysed: Reference gene primer amplification in the assay estimated nucleated cell counts. Sequenced by immunoSEQ multiplex PCR; TCRdb stores in-frame clones only, minus some. For V, J and clone size, that table is used; D and trimming come from the DNA. The sample carries around 260,000 clones, around 84% recorded once. From germline, CDR1 is LNHDA and CDR2 SQIVND (reference sequence). Trimming pared 1 base from V and 4 bases from J, leaving 22 bases between. This CDR3 has 18 residues.

Specimen: PBMCs or T cells enriched from blood (not recorded which). This chain connects TRBV19 to TRBJ1-2, with a tentative D call TRBD1 (5 bases). The receptor's source is a man aged 25-45 years with acute COVID-19. CDR3 sequence (DNA): TGTGCCAGTAGTATAGGCCCCGGACGGGGGATAGGTGGCTATGGCTACACCTTC. It yields the protein CASSIGPGRGIGGYGYTF.